These T cell receptor beta chains were read from a single sample in a study of T cells in Graves' hyperthyroidism and ophthalmopathy. TCRdb re-called the multiplex PCR reads with MiXCR, one entry per CDR3 protein. This sample has about 610,000 distinct CDR3 sequences, with 14% to 15% found just once. The specimen sequenced was blood. Receptors originate from a woman in her forties with Graves' ophthalmopathy. The CDR3 runs from the conserved cysteine through the conserved F or W. The D gene is left open where the match is weak. Size is stated for part of the rows, as once, few or many counts, or as a class when the clone is expanded.

clone_size	d_call	j_call	v_call	cdr3_nt	cdr3_aa
-	-	TRBJ2-2	TRBV10-3	TGTGCCGCTCAGAACACCGGGGAGCTGTTTTTT	CAAQNTGELFF
-	-	TRBJ2-7	TRBV20-1	TGCAGTGCTATACCCGGGAACTCCTACGAGCAGTACTTC	CSAIPGNSYEQYF
few	-	TRBJ1-2	TRBV5-1	TGCGCCAGCAGCTTGGAGGCTGAGGGGGGCCAGGGCAACTATGGCTACACCTTC	CASSLEAEGGQGNYGYTF
few	TRBD2	TRBJ2-7	TRBV7-2	TGTGCCAGCAGAGCCCAGCGGGAGGTAGCCTACGAGCAGTACTTC	CASRAQREVAYEQYF
-	-	TRBJ2-5	TRBV6-1	TGTGCCAGCAGTGAATTAAGTTTCGGGACCCAGTACTTC	CASSELSFGTQYF
many	-	TRBJ1-1	TRBV15	TGTGCCACCAGCAGAGGAGGGACAAGGAACACTGAAGCTTTCTTT	CATSRGGTRNTEAFF
many	TRBD2	TRBJ2-5	TRBV6-1	TGTGCCAGCAGTGAGCTAGCGGGAGGTTTGCAAGAGACCCAGTACTTC	CASSELAGGLQETQYF
many	-	TRBJ2-5	TRBV28	TGTGCCAGCAGTCAAGGTGGACCACAAGAGACCCAGTACTTC	CASSQGGPQETQYF
many	TRBD2	TRBJ2-7	TRBV6-2/TRBV6-3	TGTGCCAGCAGTTCGGGACTAGCGGGTTTAGACTCCTACGAGCAGTACTTC	CASSSGLAGLDSYEQYF
-	-	TRBJ1-3	TRBV7-6	TGTGCCAGCGGCTCATGGGTTCGAAACACCATATATTTT	CASGSWVRNTIYF
few	-	TRBJ1-5	TRBV20-1	TGCAGTGCTAGAGAGGGATTGGGGACGGGTCAGCCCCAGCATTTT	CSAREGLGTGQPQHF
many	TRBD2	TRBJ2-7	TRBV6-2/TRBV6-3	TGTGCCAGCCGGACTAGCGGGGCCCTAAACTACGAGCAGTACTTC	CASRTSGALNYEQYF
many	-	TRBJ2-7	TRBV30	TGTGCCTGGAGTGTAGGCACTTCCTACGAGCAGTACTTC	CAWSVGTSYEQYF
many	-	TRBJ1-1	TRBV15	TGTGCCACCAGCAGCTGGTATGCGAACACTGAAGCTTTCTTT	CATSSWYANTEAFF
-	TRBD1	TRBJ1-2	TRBV6-5	TGTGCCAGCAGTTATACAGGGGAAGGCTACACCTTC	CASSYTGEGYTF
many	TRBD1	TRBJ2-2	TRBV25-1	TGTGCCAGCAGATGGACAGGGAACACCGGGGAGCTGTTTTTT	CASRWTGNTGELFF
few	-	TRBJ2-3	TRBV12-3/TRBV12-4	TGTGCCAGCAGTCTCGTTTCTAGCACAGATACGCAGTATTTT	CASSLVSSTDTQYF
many	-	TRBJ2-7	TRBV4-1	TGCGCCAGCAGCCAAGGCGGGACGGGGTGGGAGCAGTACTTC	CASSQGGTGWEQYF
many	TRBD1	TRBJ1-1	TRBV7-3	TGTGCCAGCAAGCTGGACCAGGGGGCGTCGGCTTTCTTT	CASKLDQGASAFF
many	TRBD1	TRBJ2-5	TRBV2	TGTGCCAGCAGATATTGGGACAGCCAAGAGACCCAGTACTTC	CASRYWDSQETQYF
many	-	TRBJ2-2	TRBV6-5	TGTGCCAGCAGTTTTACCCGGCTGACCGGGGAGCTGTTTTTT	CASSFTRLTGELFF
-	TRBD1	TRBJ1-1	TRBV20-1	TGCAGTGCCAAGATGGGACAGAGTAACACTGAAGCTTTCTTT	CSAKMGQSNTEAFF
-	-	TRBJ2-5	TRBV15	TGTGCCACCAGCAGTGTCAAAGAGACCCAGTACTTC	CATSSVKETQYF
few	-	TRBJ2-5	TRBV6-1	TGTGCCAGCAGCGAAGTGGTCCAAGAGACCCAGTACTTC	CASSEVVQETQYF
-	TRBD2	TRBJ2-4	TRBV20-1	TGCAGTGCTCCCATAGCGGGAGGGGGAAACATTCAGTACTTC	CSAPIAGGGNIQYF
many	-	TRBJ2-4	TRBV2	TGTGCCAGCAGCTATGGGCCTCAATCAGGGGTTCAGTACTTC	CASSYGPQSGVQYF
many	-	TRBJ2-7	TRBV9	TGTGCCAGCAGCGTGGACGTATTTCCCTACGAGCAGTACTTC	CASSVDVFPYEQYF
many	-	TRBJ2-7	TRBV28	TGTGCCAGCAGTCTATTAGAGGGCGAGCAGTACTTC	CASSLLEGEQYF
many	-	TRBJ2-2	TRBV4-3	TGCGCCAGCAGCGGGGACCTCATGGCGAACACCGGGGAGCTGTTTTTT	CASSGDLMANTGELFF
many	-	TRBJ2-5	TRBV28	TGTGCCAGCAGGCAGCCCGGGGAGGTGGAGACCCAGTACTTC	CASRQPGEVETQYF
many	TRBD1	TRBJ1-5	TRBV19	TGTGCCAGTAGTATAGTCAGGGGGCTTAATCAGCCCCAGCATTTT	CASSIVRGLNQPQHF
many	-	TRBJ1-5	TRBV6-2/TRBV6-3	TGTGCCAGCACCCGGGACCTCAATCAGCCCCAGCATTTT	CASTRDLNQPQHF
-	-	TRBJ1-1	TRBV28	TGTGCCAGCAGTCGGTCAGGGGCCGGGGACACTGAAGCTTTCTTT	CASSRSGAGDTEAFF
-	TRBD2	TRBJ2-4	TRBV12-3/TRBV12-4	TGTGCCAGCAGCACACTAGCGGGAGTAAACATTCAGTACTTC	CASSTLAGVNIQYF
many	TRBD1	TRBJ2-2	TRBV6-1	TGTGCCAGCAGGGTGGGGACAGCGAACACCGGGGAGCTGTTTTTT	CASRVGTANTGELFF
many	-	TRBJ2-5	TRBV7-2	TGTGCCAGCAGCTTAGCCCTTAAGGAGACCCAGTACTTC	CASSLALKETQYF
many	TRBD1	TRBJ1-2	TRBV12-3/TRBV12-4	TGTGCCAGCAGAGAACAGGGGGCCGGCTATGGCTACACCTTC	CASREQGAGYGYTF
few	-	TRBJ2-5	TRBV6-2/TRBV6-3	TGTGCCAGCAGTTACCCTGAGGGCGAAGGAAGCCTAGAGACCCAGTACTTC	CASSYPEGEGSLETQYF
many	TRBD2	TRBJ2-7	TRBV27	TGTGCCAGCAGTTTGTCAGGTAGCGGGAGGGTCCTCATCGAGCAGTACTTC	CASSLSGSGRVLIEQYF
-	TRBD2	TRBJ2-7	TRBV6-2/TRBV6-3	TGTGCCAGCAGCCACCTGGGAACTGGCGGGAGATCGTCCTACGAGCAGTACTTC	CASSHLGTGGRSSYEQYF
many	-	TRBJ1-3	TRBV28	TGTGCCAGCAGGGCTGCAGGGGTCTCTGGAAACACCATATATTTT	CASRAAGVSGNTIYF
few	TRBD1	TRBJ2-4	TRBV6-5	TGTGCCAGCAGTTCGTCAAGACCCCGGGACAGCGAAAACATTCAGTACTTC	CASSSSRPRDSENIQYF
-	TRBD1	TRBJ2-2	TRBV24-1	TGTGCCACCAGTGAGAACGGACAGGGACGAAACACCGGGGAGCTGTTTTTT	CATSENGQGRNTGELFF
many	-	TRBJ2-7	TRBV7-6	TGTGCCAGCAGCCCCATGGCGAGCTCCTACGAGCAGTACTTC	CASSPMASSYEQYF
-	-	TRBJ2-3	TRBV28	TGTGCCAGCAGTTTAGACTTCGGGGGAACAGATACGCAGTATTTT	CASSLDFGGTDTQYF
-	-	TRBJ1-5	TRBV7-8	TGTGCCAGCAGCCTTGTTATTAGCAATCAGCCCCAGCATTTT	CASSLVISNQPQHF
-	-	TRBJ2-2	TRBV15	TGTGCCACCAGCAGGGGGTGGAGTATCGGGGAGCTGTTTTTT	CATSRGWSIGELFF
-	-	TRBJ1-6	TRBV11-2	TGTGCCAGCAGCTTACCGGGCCTTTCGGCATCACCCCTCCACTTT	CASSLPGLSASPLHF
many	-	TRBJ1-2	TRBV30	TGTGCCTGGAGTGTATGGGAAGAAGCTATCGGCTACACCTTC	CAWSVWEEAIGYTF
many	-	TRBJ2-5	TRBV7-2	TGTGCCAGCCGGTACCAAGAGACCCAGTACTTC	CASRYQETQYF
many	-	TRBJ2-2	TRBV28	TGTGCCACCCGCCCGGGACGTGACACCGGGGAGCTGTTTTTT	CATRPGRDTGELFF
many	TRBD1	TRBJ1-5	TRBV19	TGTGCCAGTAGCAGGGGACAGGGGACGGACCAGCCCCAGCATTTT	CASSRGQGTDQPQHF
-	-	TRBJ2-2	TRBV6-2/TRBV6-3	TGTGCCAGCAGTTACCTCTTTGGGACCGGGGAGCTGTTTTTT	CASSYLFGTGELFF
-	TRBD1	TRBJ1-2	TRBV20-1	TGCAGTGCACCAACCGGGACAGAGGTCTATGGCTACACCTTC	CSAPTGTEVYGYTF
-	TRBD2	TRBJ2-5	TRBV12-3/TRBV12-4	TGTGCCAGCAGTTTCCAACTAGCGGGCCCACGGGAGACCCAGTACTTC	CASSFQLAGPRETQYF